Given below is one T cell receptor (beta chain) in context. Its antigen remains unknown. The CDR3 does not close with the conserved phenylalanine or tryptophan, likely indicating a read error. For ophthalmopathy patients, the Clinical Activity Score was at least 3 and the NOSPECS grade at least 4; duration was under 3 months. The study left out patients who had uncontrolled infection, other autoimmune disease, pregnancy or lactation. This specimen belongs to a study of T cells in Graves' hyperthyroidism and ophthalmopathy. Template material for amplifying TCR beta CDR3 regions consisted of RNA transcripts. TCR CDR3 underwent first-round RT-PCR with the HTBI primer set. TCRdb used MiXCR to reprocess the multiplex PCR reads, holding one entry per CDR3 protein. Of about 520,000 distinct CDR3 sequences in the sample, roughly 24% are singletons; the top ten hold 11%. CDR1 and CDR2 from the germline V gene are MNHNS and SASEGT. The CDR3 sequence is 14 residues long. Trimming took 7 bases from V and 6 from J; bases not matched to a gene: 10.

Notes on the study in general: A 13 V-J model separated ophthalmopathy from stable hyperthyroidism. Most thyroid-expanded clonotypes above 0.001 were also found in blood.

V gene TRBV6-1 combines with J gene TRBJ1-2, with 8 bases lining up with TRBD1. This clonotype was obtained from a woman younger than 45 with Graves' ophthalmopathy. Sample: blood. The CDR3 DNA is TGTGCCAGCAATGGTCCAGGGGGCGAGGATGGCTACACCTAC. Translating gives CASNGPGGEDGYTY.